Below, 17 T cell receptor beta chains from the same sample are listed, as sequenced in a study of metastatic and nonmetastatic thyroid tumors. TCRdb reassembled clones from the PCR reads with MiXCR. The sample holds about 69,000 clones; approximately 15% are singletons and the top ten take approximately 7%. Each patient went into thyroid surgery without having received any treatment. The source material was blood. The origin of the receptors is a male donor with papillary thyroid cancer or a benign thyroid nodule (not recorded which). Some clones in this sample may be carry-over from other donors' samples.

This clone was recorded many times. V gene TRBV6-1 combines with J gene TRBJ2-5, with D perhaps TRBD1 (5 bases). Germline V gives CDR1 MNHNS, CDR2 SASEGT. Trimming shortened V by 7 bases and J by 8 bases, and 17 bases separated the two germline ends. This CDR3 is built from 13 residues. The CDR3 coding sequence is TGTGCCAGCACCAAAGGGGCGGCGGAAACCCAGTACTTC. It yields the protein CASTKGAAETQYF.

This clone was seen only a few times. The chain couples TRBV27 to TRBJ2-7; D might be TRBD2 (5 bases). Germline CDR1 is MNHEY and CDR2 is SMNVEV (reference sequence). Trimming removed 5 bases at V and 3 bases at J, with 5 bases between. There are 11 residues in the CDR3. DNA of the CDR3: TGTGCCAGCAGTCGGGGCTACGAGCAGTACTTC. This sequence encodes CASSRGYEQYF.

This clone was detected only a few times. The rearrangement links TRBV27 to TRBJ1-6; TRBD1 is a possible D gene (6 bases). From germline, CDR1 is MNHEY and CDR2 SMNVEV (reference sequence). This CDR3 spans 14 amino acids. V was shortened by 4 bases and J by 6 bases, with 10 bases between the two germline ends. As DNA, the CDR3 is TGTGCCAGCAGTTGTGGACAGCGTAATTCACCCCTCCACTTT. The encoded protein is CASSCGQRNSPLHF.

With regard to this clone: Possible read error: a much larger clone is one base away. The chain couples TRBV20-1 to TRBJ1-2, with a tentative D call TRBD1 (6 bases). Germline lookup yields CDR1 DFQATT and CDR2 SNEGSKA (reference sequence). The length of the CDR3 is 13 residues. The CDR3 DNA reads TGCAGTTCTAGTCCCGGGGGCAACTATGGCTACACCTTC. It translates to CSSSPGGNYGYTF.

The table lists this clone with many counts. This sample includes further DNA sequences coding for the same CDR3. CDR3 coding DNA: TGCAGTGCCCCGAGGGCAGGGGGGAAGCGGAGGGGCAATGAGCAGTTCTTC. This gives the protein CSAPRAGGKRRGNEQFF. The rearrangement joins TRBV20-1 to TRBJ2-1; D perhaps matches TRBD1 (7 bases). Trimming left V 6 bases short and J 6 bases short, with 27 bases between. The CDR3 is made up of 17 amino acids. CDR1 and CDR2 (germline): DFQATT, SNEGSKA (reference sequence).

A few counts support this clone. The genes are TRBV6-1 and TRBJ1-1; tentatively, D is TRBD1 (6 bases). CDR3 length: 13 amino acids. Trimming removed 0 bases from V and 9 bases from J, with 11 bases in between. CDR1 and CDR2 (germline): MNHNS, SASEGT. The DNA of the CDR3 is TGTGCCAGCAGTGAAGCGATACAGGGTAAAGCTTTCTTT. Amino acid sequence: CASSEAIQGKAFF.

The chain links TRBV6-5 to TRBJ1-2, with a weak D call TRBD1 (6 bases). Trimming left V 4 bases short and J 8 bases short, with 17 bases between. Germline CDR1 is MNHEY and CDR2 is SVGAGI. This CDR3 contains 14 residues. The CDR3 nucleotides read TGTGCCAGCAGTTCGTGGGGGCAGCGCGTAGGCTACACCTTC. Translation gives CASSSWGQRVGYTF.

This clone showed up many times. The chain uses TRBV7-9 and TRBJ2-2; D gene uncertain. Germline CDR1 SEHNR, CDR2 FQNEAQ (reference sequence). This CDR3 has 15 amino acids. The germline V and J ends were trimmed by 5 bases and 2 bases, with 12 bases remaining between them. CDR3 in amino acids: CASSESAVNTGELFF. CDR3 DNA sequence: TGTGCCAGCAGCGAATCGGCGGTCAACACCGGGGAGCTGTTTTTT.

In this sample, this clone turned up many times. J is TRBJ2-7 and V is TRBV7-2; tentative D call: TRBD2 (6 bases). V lost 3 bases to trimming and J lost 0 bases, with 12 bases between them. This CDR3 has 15 residues. Germline V lookup: CDR1 SGHTA, CDR2 FQGNSA. CDR3 sequence (DNA): TGTGCCAGCAGCTTGAGCTCCGGGAGCTCCTACGAGCAGTACTTC. Protein sequence: CASSLSSGSSYEQYF.

Many counts were recorded for this clone. The chain uses TRBV7-6 and TRBJ2-3; D is undetermined. V lost 3 bases to trimming and J lost 2 bases, with 6 bases between them. The CDR3 loop spans 13 amino acids. Germline V gene lookup returns CDR1 SGHVS and CDR2 FNYEAQ. CDR3 sequence: CASSFENTDTQYF. Here the CDR3 DNA reads TGTGCCAGCAGCTTTGAGAACACAGATACGCAGTATTTT.

Ten or more counts support this clone. This rearrangement joins TRBV5-5 to TRBJ2-5; 7 nucleotides align to TRBD1. CDR1 SGHKS and CDR2 YYEKEE come from the germline V gene (reference sequence). This CDR3 spans 15 amino acids. V lost 3 bases, J lost 2 bases, and 7 bases stayed unmatched. The CDR3 DNA reads TGTGCCAGCAGCTCCGGGACAGTCACACAAGAGACCCAGTACTTC. The encoded protein is CASSSGTVTQETQYF.

V gene TRBV10-3 combines with J gene TRBJ1-4, with a possible D match to TRBD1 (6 bases). The CDR3 totals 15 residues. In germline, CDR1 is ENHRY, CDR2 SYGVKD. V was clipped by 0 bases and J by 5 bases, with 10 bases between them. The CDR3 DNA reads TGTGCCATCAGTGAGTCCCTCGGGGGCAATGAAAAACTGTTTTTT. Protein: CAISESLGGNEKLFF.

This clone has at least ten counts. The CDR3 is CASSVTITSGYSSYNEQFF. In nucleotides, the CDR3 is TGTGCCAGCAGCGTAACAATAACTAGCGGCTATAGCTCCTACAATGAGCAGTTCTTC. The chain joins TRBV9 to TRBJ2-1, with 8 bases identical to TRBD2. This CDR3 is 19 amino acids long. Germline-derived CDR1 and CDR2 are SGDLS and YYNGEE. J gave up 0 bases and V 1 base, and 12 bases lay outside the gene matches.

The chain employs TRBV7-2 and TRBJ2-3; TRBD1 or TRBD2 may be the D gene (5 bases each). Germline assignment: CDR1 SGHTA and CDR2 FQGNSA. This CDR3 is 16 amino acids long. V was trimmed by 9 bases and J by 2 bases, leaving 21 bases between them. The CDR3 protein is CARGLASTGPTDTQYF. Here the CDR3 DNA reads TGTGCCAGAGGCTTAGCGTCAACAGGACCCACAGATACGCAGTATTTT.

At least ten counts were recorded for this clone. J is TRBJ2-5 and V is TRBV5-1; D call uncertain. Trimming took off 1 base at V and 2 bases at J, with 0 bases between the two ends. CDR3 length equals 11 residues. Germline loops: CDR1 SGHRS, CDR2 YFSETQ. In DNA, the CDR3 is TGCGCCAGCAGCTTGCAAGAGACCCAGTACTTC. It translates to CASSLQETQYF. Full variable domain (remainder filled in from reference TRBV5-1 and TRBJ2-5): KAGVTQTPRYLIKTRGQQVTLSCSPISGHRSVSWYQQTPGQGLQFLFEYFSETQRNKGNFPGRFSGRQFSNSRSEMNVSTLELGDSALYLCASSLQETQYFGPGTRLLVL.

This clone was observed many times. Other DNA sequences within the sample encode an identical CDR3. This chain links TRBV14 with TRBJ2-3; D uncertain. Germline-derived CDR1 and CDR2 are SGHDN and FVKESK. This CDR3 spans 12 amino acids. Trimming left V 2 bases short and J 6 bases short, with 6 bases between. The CDR3 region is CASSQYGDTQYF. In DNA form, the CDR3 reads TGTGCCAGCAGCCAATATGGGGATACGCAGTATTTT. Full variable domain (missing parts from reference TRBV14 and TRBJ2-3): EAGVTQFPSHSVIEKGQTVTLRCDPISGHDNLYWYRRVMGKEIKFLLHFVKESKQDESGMPNNRFLAERTGGTYSTLKVQPAELEDSGVYFCASSQYGDTQYFGPGTRLTVL.

This clone was seen a handful of times. The chain links TRBV6-1 to TRBJ1-6, with D perhaps matching TRBD1 (5 bases). Trimming pared 3 bases from V and 10 bases from J, leaving 10 bases between. This CDR3 is built from 13 residues. CDR1 is MNHNS, CDR2 SASEGT, per germline. CDR3 DNA: TGTGCCAGCAGTGACAGGGAAGAATCACCCCTCCACTTT. Amino acids: CASSDREESPLHF.